The text below deals with one T cell receptor beta chain. This clone was counted a few times. Which antigen it targets is not known. No base quality information exists; no much larger clone differs at one position. The entry originates in a study of cytomegalovirus exposure and HLA in healthy donors (dated by TCRdb to 2015 to 2018). In the study overall: An earlier analysis of more than 550 of the donors reported 276 Gb of sequence data and 117 million unique TCR beta sequences obtained from about 200 million T cells. Genome-wide SNP genotypes for about 60% of the roughly 700 donors were used in a later genetic analysis, which treated that subset as a discovery cohort. Every repertoire in the discovery cohort had been generated on one and the same sequencing platform. Rather than using new phenotypic data, the later analysis identified candidate immune exposures from TCR beta sequences and from how often those sequences occurred across donors. An early release that covered about 640 HLA-typed donors contained about 300 gigabases of sequencing data and around 80 million unique TCR sequences. Using immunosequencing, the study profiled T cell repertoires from fewer than 700 subjects and related those repertoires to cytomegalovirus serostatus. Of the roughly 400 genotyped donors, 80% to 90% were placed in the genetic ancestry cluster associated with self-reported Caucasian donors. To decide whether each TCR beta V gene segment behaved as functional or pseudogenic, an earlier analysis of nearly 600 of the donors relied on high-throughput TCR beta sequencing. The number of donors typed differed by locus, with roughly 620-630 for A, B, C, DRB1 and DQB1, roughly 520 for DQA1, 600 to 610 for DPA1, and approximately 470 for DPB1. Class I and class II HLA loci were covered by the typing at four-digit resolution. On average, over 200,000 unique TCR beta nucleotide sequences were sequenced per donor among 398 genotyped donors of the cohort, with around 19% of those sequences being non-productive. The study was designed to test whether signatures of past pathogen exposure could be identified by cataloging public T cell receptors. High-throughput TCR immunosequencing, statistical association of individual TCRs with disease status, and machine learning were combined to predict cytomegalovirus infection status. Along with the roughly 700-subject first cohort, a separate validation cohort of about 110 different subjects was used. Because of strong linkage in the cohort, five DR-DQ haplotypes were treated as single units for association and clustering. Donor age, sex, ethnicity and CMV serostatus were collected together with the repertoire data. In a later analysis, previously published TCR beta repertoires from more than 500 donors were re-analyzed and high-resolution HLA genotyping was added so that TCR occurrence patterns could be studied. What the research found in general, with its limitations: An earlier analysis of approximately 530 of the donors showed that most TCR beta V segments appeared in productive rearrangements either about 87% or about 30% of the time, which broadly matched IMGT annotations. A later analysis associated about 18,000 TCR beta sequences with specific HLA alleles at a false discovery rate of 0.05. In this cohort, only TCR beta chains were sequenced, and detectable features were limited by the absence of alpha or paired-chain data. For the cohort, immune exposure information was limited to CMV serostatus. Compared with equally common non-associated chains, HLA-associated TCR beta chains in a later analysis were more clonally expanded and had lower generation probabilities. Fewer than 20 rarely observed V segments, including chromosome 9 orphons, were excluded from the earlier analysis of approximately 600 of the donors because counts were too low. Correlated functional status among segregating V segments might be attributable to linkage disequilibrium, but an unknown experimental factor could not be ruled out. Because HLA typing was unavailable for some donors at each locus, only the typed subset was used in association tests. A few of the identified cytomegalovirus-associated TCR beta chains were confirmed in vitro to be specific for cytomegalovirus antigens. In the study, around 160 TCR beta chains were listed as associated with cytomegalovirus. In a later analysis, most CMV-associated TCR beta chains were found to appear HLA-restricted, with HLA associations seemingly driven largely by CMV exposure. Because the 87-base-pair reads could not distinguish some IMGT-functional V segments, including TRBV6-2 and TRBV6-3, those segments were excluded. V-gene and J-gene trimming of TCR beta chains was associated with a missense DCLRE1C variant in a later genetic analysis, and the association was replicated in an independent cohort. A further reported finding was that TCR beta sequences accurately predicted the HLA-A and HLA-B alleles for most subjects in the first cohort. According to a later genetic analysis, donors in an Asian-associated ancestry cluster had fewer N-insertions in productive TCRs than the approximately 670-donor mean. When HLA alleles, especially DR and DQ, strongly co-occurred, attributing TCR associations to individual alleles was difficult. According to a later analysis, parvovirus B19, influenza, CMV and Epstein-Barr virus appeared linked to several top co-occurrence clusters. A later analysis found that TCR association rates varied across HLA loci, with DRB1 alleles showing the most associated TCRs and HLA-C alleles the fewest. According to the authors, the approach could potentially be generalized to other disease states and immunological phenotypes. Cytomegalovirus status was reported to be diagnosed by the classifier with high specificity and sensitivity in both the original and validation cohorts. Sequencing depth was assumed to be roughly uniform across donors in the presence/absence analyses, though that assumption may not hold. A cluster of highly shared sequence variants was judged likely to represent a technical artifact of the sequencing pipeline. While some public TCRs were present in many individuals, most TCR sequences turned up only very rarely across donors.

The cohort was made up of about 670 healthy bone marrow donors. All cohort members were sampled while nominally healthy, although unrecorded immune exposures were likely present. The donor was CMV seronegative and was included in the group of over 300 seronegative cohort members. A peripheral blood sample was collected from each donor, and TCR beta sequencing was performed on peripheral blood mononuclear cells. The Qiagen DNeasy Blood Extraction Kit was used to extract genomic DNA from the blood cell samples. The protocol used for the library was the immunoSEQ multiplex PCR assay. The multiplex PCR relied on a mix of 60 forward primers for TCR Vbeta segments and 13 reverse primers for TCR Jbeta segments. The CDR3 region of rearranged TCR beta genes was amplified from genomic DNA by a multiplex PCR assay. Amplified TCR beta libraries were sequenced as 87-base-pair reads on the Illumina HiSeq System. In the original analysis: In a later analysis, 70 million to 95 million unique TCR beta chains were counted across the 500 to 850 repertoires, and around 10 million of these chains were shared by at least two donors. Raw reads were error-corrected and collapsed into unique sequences with a nearest-neighbor algorithm that merged closely related sequences to remove PCR and sequencing errors. To assign V, D and J gene segments, CDR3 sequences were aligned to IMGT reference sequences. For a sequence to be retained, at least a six-nucleotide match to both a V gene segment and a J gene segment was required. Rearrangements were classified as productive when the CDR3 lacked stop codons and remained in frame with V and J, and all other rearrangements were classified as non-productive. Following IMGT convention, CDR3 was defined as the stretch from the second conserved V-encoded cysteine to the conserved J-encoded phenylalanine. In an earlier analysis of around 600 of the donors, sequences lacking an unambiguous match to a single V gene segment were excluded. An earlier analysis of under 750 of the donors called V segments functional above 56.7% productive rearrangements and segregating when the between-donor standard deviation exceeded 5%. A statistical classification framework was developed to diagnose cytomegalovirus status using the catalog of TCR beta chain sequences. In a later analysis, TCR nucleotide sequences were compared against IMGT/GENE-DB human TR gene sequences so that V and J genes could be assigned. A later analysis assigned CDR3 sequences and most-parsimonious VDJ recombination scenarios with the TCRdist pipeline. A later analysis defined each TCR beta chain by its CDR3 amino acid sequence plus V-gene family, and excluded reads lacking a unique V-gene family. To address suspected cross-contamination and a sequencing artifact, a later analysis removed roughly 580 highly shared, low-generation-probability nucleotide sequences. For each public chain, a later analysis derived a clonal expansion index from normalized ranks of inferred template counts within each repertoire. Generation probabilities in a later analysis came from a VDJ recombination model fitted to out-of-frame rearrangements, and those results were checked against IGoR. Hypergeometric tests were used in a later analysis to score TCR-TCR, TCR-HLA and TCR-CMV co-occurrence, with a repertoire-size bias correction applied to the TCR pairs. False discovery rates were estimated in a later analysis by permuting HLA or CMV assignments 20 times. In a later analysis, co-occurring TCRs were grouped using DBSCAN, with TCRdist sequence similarity added in when clustering inside HLA-allele-positive subsets. Repertoires with fewer than 30,000 or more than 120,000 public chains, plus five repertoires with anomalous nucleotide sharing, were excluded from co-occurrence clustering. TCRdb stores this immuneACCESS table with in-frame sequences only. Part of the clones is absent; in the studies checked, under half of the shortfall reflects unresolved V genes, and no reason is known for the rest. V, J and clone size were drawn from that table, and D and trimming were deduced from the DNA. The sample includes approximately 51,000 clones, with about 70% observed a single time. Clones ranked in the top ten supply 5% to 7.5% of the sample.

The CDR3 holds 13 amino acids from the cysteine to the phenylalanine. Of all the DNA, just the CDR3 is kept, 39 bases in frame from base 1. Ends trimmed: V by 0 bases, J by 9 bases; bases unmatched to a gene: 2. Taken from the germline V gene, the CDR1 and CDR2 loops are SGDLS and YYNGEE. The sample comprised PBMCs. This chain joins TRBV9 to TRBJ2-4; the central 8 bases match TRBD1. The TCR originated in a man aged 25 to 40 in good health and CMV-seronegative. The sequenced DNA: TGTGCCAGCAGCGTAGGTCAGGGGGCCATTCAGTACTTC. Its protein product is CASSVGQGAIQYF.